These 14 T cell receptor beta chains were sequenced from one sample in a study of blood T cell repertoires in COVID-19 (TCRdb year 2020). The method behind the library was the immunoSEQ multiplex PCR assay. TCRdb mirrors the immuneACCESS table, restricted to in-frame sequences. Some clones are absent from its copies; in checked studies, under half trace to an unresolved V gene, and the reason for the others is unknown. This sample gives tens of thousands of clones in total; roughly nine tenths of them show up just once. Jointly, the top ten make up more than 15% of the sample. The sample was peripheral blood. The receptors were sampled from an elderly man in a cohort sampled during active COVID-19.

The rearrangement uses TRBV5-8 and TRBJ1-5; 12 bases are shared with TRBD1. J gave up 6 bases and V 4 bases, and 5 bases lay outside the gene matches. CDR1 is SGHTS, CDR2 YDEGEE, per germline. The CDR3 has 15 residues. The CDR3 region has the DNA TGTGCCAGCAGCAGGGGACAGGGGGCAGGTCAGCCCCAGCATTTT. Protein: CASSRGQGAGQPQHF.

This clone is a singleton in its sample. J is TRBJ2-1 and V is TRBV20-1; 8 bases align to TRBD2. Germline V CDR1 and CDR2: DFQATT, SNEGSKA (reference sequence). Germline trimming cut 3 bases from V and 10 bases from J; bases unmatched to any gene: 8. This CDR3 is built from 13 residues. In DNA, the CDR3 is TGCAGTGCTAGTATTAGCGGGGCCGGGGAGCAGTTCTTC. Its protein is CSASISGAGEQFF.

The chain links TRBV5-4 to TRBJ2-7; 9 nucleotides agree with TRBD1. The CDR3 runs to 13 residues. The V gene's germline CDR1 is SGHNT and CDR2 YYREEE (reference sequence). V shed 4 bases and J 3 bases; nucleotides not matched to a gene: 2. This chain's CDR3 is CASSRDRVYEQYF. CDR3 sequence (DNA): TGTGCCAGCAGCAGGGACAGGGTCTACGAGCAGTACTTC. The entire variable domain, with the rest obtained from reference TRBV5-4 and TRBJ2-7, is as follows: ETGVTQSPTHLIKTRGQQVTLRCSSQSGHNTVSWYQQALGQGPQFIFQYYREEENGRGNFPPRFSGLQFPNYSSELNVNALELDDSALYLCASSRDRVYEQYFGPGTRLTVT.

This chain uses TRBV28 with TRBJ1-4; D possibly corresponds to TRBD1 (6 bases). CDR1 is MDHEN and CDR2 is SYDVKM in the germline V gene. V lost 2 bases and J 2 bases, leaving 9 bases between the germline ends. CDR3 length: 15 amino acids. The CDR3 DNA reads as TGTGCCAGCAGTTTAGCAGGGGAGACTAATGAAAAACTGTTTTTT. Its protein product is CASSLAGETNEKLFF.

The CDR3 protein is CARADRRGNTIYF. DNA for the CDR3: TGTGCCAGAGCCGACAGGAGGGGAAACACCATATATTTT. V is TRBV2 and J is TRBJ1-3; a possible D gene is TRBD1 (6 bases). Trimming took 9 bases from V and 4 from J, leaving 13 bases between them. The length of the CDR3 is 13 residues. Germline V CDR1 and CDR2: SNHLY, FYNNEI.

V and J are TRBV4-1 and TRBJ1-2; TRBD1 agrees at 11 bases. The CDR3 has 17 residues. Trimming took 1 base from V and 4 from J; bases not matched to a gene: 8. Germline V gene sequence: CDR1 MGHRA, CDR2 YSYEKL. This CDR3 reads CASSQVGQGAFVYGYTF. Written as DNA, the CDR3 is TGCGCCAGCAGCCAAGTCGGACAGGGGGCATTTGTCTATGGCTACACCTTC.

The chain carries TRBV18 and TRBJ2-3; tentative D call: TRBD2 (5 bases). The V gene lost 6 bases and the J gene lost 5 bases, with 12 bases spanning the gap. The CDR3 is 13 amino acids. Germline V gene data show CDR1 as KGHSH and CDR2 as LQKENI. CDR3 sequence reads: CASSGLRGDTQYF. CDR3 DNA: TGTGCCAGCTCCGGGCTTCGGGGAGATACGCAGTATTTT. The complete variable domain, with remaining parts taken from reference TRBV18 and TRBJ2-3, reads NAGVMQNPRHLVRRRGQEARLRCSPMKGHSHVYWYRQLPEEGLKFMVYLQKENIIDESGMPKERFSAEFPKEGPSILRIQQVVRGDSAAYFCASSGLRGDTQYFGPGTRLTVL.

The chain uses TRBV25-1 and TRBJ1-2; TRBD1 is a possible D gene (6 bases). Germline V CDR1 and CDR2: MGHDK, SYGVNS. The CDR3 covers 13 residues. Trimming cost V 3 bases and J 7 bases, with 12 bases left between them. The CDR3 bases are TGTGCCAGCAGTGAGCCCCCAGGGGTTGGCTACACCTTC. Translating gives CASSEPPGVGYTF.

The rearrangement uses TRBV5-4 and TRBJ1-1, with 7 bases aligning to TRBD1. The CDR3 consists of 13 residues. V lost 0 bases to trimming and J lost 5 bases; unmatched junction nucleotides: 1. Germline values: CDR1 SGHNT, CDR2 YYREEE (reference sequence). The CDR3, as DNA: TGTGCCAGCAGCTTGGACAGGGGTACTGAAGCTTTCTTT. The encoded protein is CASSLDRGTEAFF.

Here the CDR3 reads CASSDPRGKTDTQYF. In DNA form, the CDR3 reads TGTGCCAGCAGTGATCCGCGGGGGAAGACAGATACGCAGTATTTT. This chain links TRBV6-6 with TRBJ2-3; the match to TRBD2 covers 7 bases. After removal of 5 bases from V and 3 bases from J, the junction contained 8 bases not matched to a gene. CDR1 and CDR2 from the germline V gene are MNHNY and SVGAGI (reference sequence). The CDR3 loop spans 15 amino acids.

The rearrangement links TRBV2 to TRBJ2-5; TRBD1 is a possible D gene (6 bases). V shed 4 bases and J shed 4 bases, with 19 bases lying between them. The germline CDR1 and CDR2 sequences are SNHLY and FYNNEI. This CDR3 has 16 residues. In nucleotides, the CDR3 is TGTGCCAGCAGTGTAGATCAGGGGAGTCGAGGAGAGACCCAGTACTTC. Translation: CASSVDQGSRGETQYF.

The rearrangement joins TRBV5-1 to TRBJ2-2, with D unresolved. V gave up 0 bases and J gave up 1 base, with 4 bases separating them. Germline V gene sequence: CDR1 SGHRS, CDR2 YFSETQ. The CDR3 extends over 14 amino acids. CDR3 protein: CASSLVQNTGELFF. In DNA, the CDR3 is TGCGCCAGCAGCTTGGTCCAGAACACCGGGGAGCTGTTTTTT.

The gene calls are TRBV3-1 (or the pseudogene TRBV3-2) and TRBJ1-6; no clear D gene. The CDR3 extends over 17 amino acids. V dropped 2 bases and J dropped 2 bases, with 13 bases sitting between them. Germline V CDR1 and CDR2: LGHDT, YNNKEL (reference sequence). Here the CDR3 DNA reads TGTGCCAGCAGCCAACAGGTTTCCTCGGCCTATAATTCACCCCTCCACTTT. This gives the protein CASSQQVSSAYNSPLHF.

The rearrangement links TRBV6-5 to TRBJ1-2; D is unresolved. This CDR3 has 14 residues. Looked up from germline, CDR1 is MNHEY and CDR2 is SVGAGI. Trimming shortened V by 0 bases and J by 3 bases, and 8 bases separated the two germline ends. Here the CDR3 DNA reads TGTGCCAGCAGTTACTCTCCCGTCGACTATGGCTACACCTTC. It codes for CASSYSPVDYGYTF.